Below, 25 T cell receptor beta chains from the same sample are listed, as sequenced in a study of blood T cell repertoires in COVID-19. TCRdb's table, derived via immunoSEQ multiplex PCR, lists solely in-frame clones and lacks some. The sample has approximately 240,000 clones; 70% to 90% are singletons. The sample taken for sequencing was peripheral blood. Source of these receptors: a woman between 40 and 50 years old who had recovered from COVID-19.

The chain combines TRBV29-1 with TRBJ1-5; D remains ambiguous. Germline V CDR1 and CDR2: SQVTM, ANQGSEA. The V and J ends lost 4 bases and 6 bases respectively, with 13 bases between them. The CDR3 covers 13 residues. The CDR3, as DNA: TGCAGCGTTGGGGAGGGAATGGGTCAGCCCCAGCATTTT. Translating it yields CSVGEGMGQPQHF. The full variable domain, with the rest looked up from reference TRBV29-1 and TRBJ1-5, is SAVISQKPSRDICQRGTSLTIQCQVDSQVTMMFWYRQQPGQSLTLIATANQGSEATYESGFVIDKFPISRPNLTFSTLTVSNMSPEDSSIYLCSVGEGMGQPQHFGDGTRLSIL.

The gene calls are TRBV23-1 and TRBJ2-2; possible D gene TRBD2, 5 bases. TRBV23-1 is an ORF; its function is uncertain. This CDR3 comprises 13 residues. V lost 2 bases, J lost 7 bases, and 8 bases lay in between. DNA of the CDR3: TGCGCCAGCAGTCAAAAAGCGGACGGGGAGCTGTTTTTT. It translates to CASSQKADGELFF.

The chain has TRBV6-2 or TRBV6-3 and TRBJ2-7; 12 bases agree with TRBD2. The CDR3 contains 17 residues. The trim removed 6 bases at V and 4 bases at J, leaving 13 bases unmatched. CDR1 is MNHEY and CDR2 is SVGEGT in the germline V gene. Written as DNA, the CDR3 is TGTGCCAGCAGCAAACTAGCGGGGGGCCAATGGGCGTACGAGCAGTACTTC. It yields the protein CASSKLAGGQWAYEQYF.

The V gene is TRBV3-1 (or the pseudogene TRBV3-2), the J gene TRBJ2-5; 12 bases map to TRBD2. This CDR3 is 19 amino acids long. Germline V lookup: CDR1 LGHDT, CDR2 YNNKEL (reference sequence). Trimming removed 4 bases from V and 5 bases from J; junction bases left unmatched: 17. The CDR3 DNA is TGTGCCAGCAGCCCCGCTCGACCCGCTAGCGGGGGGGCGCGGGAGACCCAGTACTTC. Translated, it gives CASSPARPASGGARETQYF.

This chain uses TRBV19 with TRBJ2-7; D may be TRBD2 (5 bases). In germline, CDR1 is LNHDA, CDR2 SQIVND (reference sequence). The CDR3 covers 14 residues. Trimming took 5 bases from V and 6 from J, leaving 17 bases between them. The CDR3 DNA reads as TGTGCCAGTAGTCCCACTAGTTCAAGGGCCGAGCAGTACTTC. It yields the protein CASSPTSSRAEQYF.

With regard to this clone: Other DNA variants within this sample encode the same CDR3. This chain joins TRBV4-2 and TRBJ2-7, with 10 bases lining up with TRBD1. Losses at the gene ends were 3 bases for V and 4 bases for J; bases not matched to a gene: 3. This CDR3 has 14 residues. Per the germline V gene, CDR1 is LGHNA and CDR2 is YNFKEQ. CDR3 in DNA: TGTGCCAGCAGCCAGGGACAGGGGACTTACGAGCAGTACTTC. Translated: CASSQGQGTYEQYF.

This clone was seen just once. V and J are TRBV7-2 and TRBJ2-7; 7 bases line up with TRBD1. CDR3 length equals 15 residues. Germline lookup yields CDR1 SGHTA and CDR2 FQGNSA. Trimming took 5 bases from V and 3 from J; bases not matched to a gene: 10. In DNA form, the CDR3 reads TGTGCCAGCAGCCTCAGGACAGGTGGGGACTACGAGCAGTACTTC. It encodes CASSLRTGGDYEQYF.

This clone was picked up one time. The rearrangement uses TRBV4-3 and TRBJ2-1; 11 positions match TRBD2. This CDR3 is built from 17 residues. With V trimmed by 1 base and J by 6 bases, 8 bases remained unmatched. Per germline, CDR1 LGHNA and CDR2 YSLEER. CDR3 sequence: CASSQVFTSGGLNEQFF. Here the CDR3 DNA reads TGCGCCAGCAGCCAAGTTTTCACTAGCGGGGGCCTCAATGAGCAGTTCTTC.

This clone was found once. This chain joins TRBV9 and TRBJ2-2; D is perhaps TRBD2 (6 bases). In germline, CDR1 is SGDLS, CDR2 YYNGEE. This CDR3 is 17 amino acids long. Trimming took 0 bases from V and 0 from J, leaving 12 bases between them. The CDR3 region has the DNA TGTGCCAGCAGCGTAGCTGCCGGGAGAGCGAACACCGGGGAGCTGTTTTTT. Amino acid sequence: CASSVAAGRANTGELFF.

V usage is TRBV5-1 and J usage is TRBJ1-6; perhaps TRBD1 as D (6 bases). V lost 0 bases to trimming and J lost 10 bases, with 14 bases between them. The germline V gene has CDR1 SGHRS and CDR2 YFSETQ. This CDR3 has 15 amino acids. This CDR3 is CASSLEQGAVSPLHF. As DNA, the CDR3 is TGCGCCAGCAGCTTGGAACAGGGTGCTGTCTCACCCCTCCACTTT.

V usage is TRBV6-5 and J usage is TRBJ2-7; 10 bases are shared with TRBD1. The CDR3 sequence is 15 residues long. V lost 5 bases and J lost 1; bases outside the gene matches: 5. CDR1 MNHEY and CDR2 SVGAGI come from the germline V gene. CDR3 in DNA: TGTGCCAGCAGTCCGGGGGGACAGGGGTCCTACGAGCAGTACTTC. It codes for CASSPGGQGSYEQYF.

V usage is TRBV27 and J usage is TRBJ1-2; 10 bases align to TRBD1. V trimming: 6 bases; J trimming: 7 bases; junction bases outside the gene matches: 8. Germline assignment: CDR1 MNHEY and CDR2 SMNVEV (reference sequence). This CDR3 spans 14 amino acids. The CDR3 protein is CASRWDRGQAGYTF. CDR3 bases: TGTGCCAGCAGATGGGACAGGGGTCAAGCTGGCTACACCTTC.

The chain recombines TRBV9 with TRBJ1-6; the D gene is possibly TRBD1 (5 bases). Trimming cost V 3 bases and J 0 bases, with 10 bases left between them. The germline V gene has CDR1 SGDLS and CDR2 YYNGEE. This CDR3 is built from 16 residues. The CDR3 reads CASSDRSSSYNSPLHF. The CDR3 DNA reads TGTGCCAGCAGCGACAGGTCTAGCTCCTATAATTCACCCCTCCACTTT.

This chain links TRBV6-2 or TRBV6-3 with TRBJ2-7, with D possibly TRBD2 on 6 matching bases. The CDR3 runs to 17 residues. The V and J ends lost 3 bases and 3 bases respectively, with 21 bases between them. Per germline, CDR1 MNHEY and CDR2 SVGEGT. CDR3 nucleotides: TGTGCCAGCAGTTATATCGCTTGGGGGGTAACCTACTACGAGCAGTACTTC. Its protein is CASSYIAWGVTYYEQYF.

As regards this clone: This sample includes further DNA sequences coding for the same CDR3. This chain uses TRBV12-3 or TRBV12-4 with TRBJ1-2; D uncertain. The CDR3 spans 13 residues. Trimming shortened V by 6 bases and J by 8 bases, and 16 bases separated the two germline ends. The CDR3 DNA reads as TGTGCCAGCAGCCTTGTGGGAGGGTACGGCTACACCTTC. Translating gives CASSLVGGYGYTF.

The chain uses TRBV29-1 and TRBJ2-7; 7 bases map to TRBD1. Germline V lookup: CDR1 SQVTM, CDR2 ANQGSEA. There are 13 residues in the CDR3. The V segment lost 0 bases and the J segment 3 bases; nucleotides outside the gene matches: 2. The CDR3 DNA is TGCAGCGTTGAAGAGAGACAGGGCTACGAGCAGTACTTC. This translates into CSVEERQGYEQYF.

V and J are TRBV5-1 and TRBJ2-6; TRBD1 agrees at 9 bases. J was trimmed by 2 bases and V by 4 bases; bases with no gene match: 7. CDR3 size: 17 residues. CDR1 and CDR2 (germline): SGHRS, YFSETQ. CDR3 in DNA: TGCGCCAGCAGCCACGGGACAGGGTCTCCTGGGGCCAACGTCCTGACTTTC. It is translated as CASSHGTGSPGANVLTF.

The rearrangement uses TRBV2 and TRBJ1-4; 9 bases are a match to TRBD1. V lost 5 bases to trimming and J lost 0 bases; unmatched junction nucleotides: 4. This CDR3 has 16 residues. Germline loops: CDR1 SNHLY, CDR2 FYNNEI. The CDR3 DNA sequence: TGTGCCAGCAGTACCCGGGACAGGGCAACTAATGAAAAACTGTTTTTT. Amino acid sequence: CASSTRDRATNEKLFF.

This chain's CDR3 is CASSQEQVPAYEQYF. The CDR3 region has the DNA TGCGCCAGCAGCCAAGAACAGGTCCCTGCCTACGAGCAGTACTTC. This rearrangement joins TRBV4-3 to TRBJ2-7, with a weak D call TRBD1 (5 bases). Trimming removed 0 bases from V and 2 bases from J, with 11 bases in between. In germline, CDR1 is LGHNA, CDR2 YSLEER. This CDR3 spans 15 amino acids.

The chain links TRBV9 to TRBJ2-3; 9 positions agree with TRBD2. V lost 2 bases to trimming and J lost 5 bases; unmatched junction nucleotides: 12. The length of the CDR3 is 17 residues. Germline V gene data show CDR1 as SGDLS and CDR2 as YYNGEE. Here the CDR3 reads CASSVSAGGLRGDTQYF. The CDR3 coding sequence is TGTGCCAGCAGCGTGTCCGCGGGGGGGCTTAGGGGAGATACGCAGTATTTT.

The V gene is TRBV7-2, the J gene TRBJ1-5; D not resolved. CDR3 length equals 15 residues. Per the germline V gene, CDR1 is SGHTA and CDR2 is FQGNSA. Between the trimmed V and J ends, which lost 1 base and 9 bases, there was a span of 16 bases. CDR3 in DNA: TGTGCCAGCAGCTTAGATCCGGGCAGTCGGGGGCCCCAGCATTTT. The encoded protein is CASSLDPGSRGPQHF.

J is TRBJ1-5 and V is TRBV4-3; the D gene is possibly TRBD1 (6 bases). Per germline, CDR1 LGHNA and CDR2 YSLEER. The CDR3 runs 15 residues. The ends were cut back, 1 base at V and 6 bases at J, with 13 bases in the middle. The CDR3 DNA is TGCGCCAGCAGCCAAGTTTTGGGGGCGGCTCAGCCCCAGCATTTT. Amino acid sequence: CASSQVLGAAQPQHF.

The chain is built from TRBV7-3 and TRBJ2-2; D is perhaps TRBD2 (5 bases). The V and J ends lost 0 bases and 7 bases respectively, with 12 bases between them. Germline V gene lookup returns CDR1 SGHTA and CDR2 FQGTGA. The CDR3 is 15 amino acids. The CDR3 nucleotides are TGTGCCAGCAGCTTAACGAGTTTCGGGATCGGGGAGCTGTTTTTT. It is translated as CASSLTSFGIGELFF.

The rearrangement joins TRBV19 to TRBJ2-2; D is perhaps TRBD2 (5 bases). The germline CDR1 and CDR2 sequences are LNHDA and SQIVND (reference sequence). Trimming shortened V by 5 bases and J by 2 bases, and 12 bases separated the two germline ends. The CDR3 has 15 residues. This CDR3 is CASSARRGNTGELFF. In nucleotides, the CDR3 is TGTGCCAGTAGTGCCCGCCGGGGAAACACCGGGGAGCTGTTTTTT. Looking up the rest from reference TRBV19 and TRBJ2-2 gives the full variable domain: DGGITQSPKYLFRKEGQNVTLSCEQNLNHDAMYWYRQDPGQGLRLIYYSQIVNDFQKGDIAEGYSVSREKKESFPLTVTSAQKNPTAFYLCASSARRGNTGELFFGEGSRLTVL.

This chain joins TRBV11-1 and TRBJ2-1; D is unclear. This CDR3 contains 12 residues. Germline values: CDR1 SGHAT, CDR2 FQDESV (reference sequence). V lost 3 bases, J lost 7 bases, and 7 bases lay in between. The CDR3 here is CASSFSMNEQFF. In DNA, the CDR3 is TGTGCCAGCAGCTTTAGTATGAATGAGCAGTTCTTC.